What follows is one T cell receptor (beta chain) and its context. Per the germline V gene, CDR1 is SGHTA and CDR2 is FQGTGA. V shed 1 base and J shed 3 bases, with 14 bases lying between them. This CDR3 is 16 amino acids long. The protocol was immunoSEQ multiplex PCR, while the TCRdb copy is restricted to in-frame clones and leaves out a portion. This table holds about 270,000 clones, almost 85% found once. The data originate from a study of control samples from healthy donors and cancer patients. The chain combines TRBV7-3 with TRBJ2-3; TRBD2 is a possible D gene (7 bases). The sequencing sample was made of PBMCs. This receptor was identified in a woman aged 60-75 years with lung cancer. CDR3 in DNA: TGTGCCAGCAGCTTAAGGGTGGCGGGGGCTACAGATACGCAGTATTTT. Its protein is CASSLRVAGATDTQYF.